A single sample gave rise to the 27 T cell receptor beta chains below, sequenced in a study of blood T cell repertoires in COVID-19. Produced via immunoSEQ multiplex PCR; TCRdb's table is partial and in-frame only. The data contain roughly 440,000 clones, 70% to 90% of them singletons. The sequencing input was peripheral blood. The receptors shown here come from a woman aged 45-65 years with COVID-19, enrolled during active disease.

This clone was recorded only once. This rearrangement joins TRBV5-1 to TRBJ1-1, with a possible D match to TRBD1 (5 bases). Germline V gene lookup returns CDR1 SGHRS and CDR2 YFSETQ. V gave up 4 bases and J gave up 2 bases, with 12 bases separating them. This CDR3 region has 14 residues. The CDR3 sequence: CASSPTTGNTEAFF. The CDR3 DNA reads as TGCGCCAGCAGCCCCACTACAGGCAACACTGAAGCTTTCTTT. Drawing the rest from reference TRBV5-1 and TRBJ1-1, the complete variable domain is KAGVTQTPRYLIKTRGQQVTLSCSPISGHRSVSWYQQTPGQGLQFLFEYFSETQRNKGNFPGRFSGRQFSNSRSEMNVSTLELGDSALYLCASSPTTGNTEAFFGQGTRLTVV.

The V gene is TRBV5-1, the J gene TRBJ2-3; 8 nucleotides match TRBD2. The CDR3 extends over 15 amino acids. Germline CDR1 and CDR2: SGHRS and YFSETQ. J was trimmed by 2 bases and V by 4 bases; bases with no gene match: 6. DNA of the CDR3: TGCGCCAGCAGCGTTAGCGGGGAGCCCACAGATACGCAGTATTTT. Translated: CASSVSGEPTDTQYF.

This chain connects TRBV6-1 to TRBJ1-1; D is perhaps TRBD1 (5 bases). Germline CDR1 reads MNHNS; CDR2 reads SASEGT. Between the trimmed V and J ends, which lost 2 bases and 1 base, there was a span of 11 bases. The CDR3 loop spans 15 amino acids. This CDR3 is CASSEPIRANTEAFF. Written as DNA, the CDR3 is TGTGCCAGCAGTGAACCCATCAGGGCGAACACTGAAGCTTTCTTT.

J is TRBJ2-5 and V is TRBV10-1; no clear D. V lost 5 bases and J 4 bases, leaving 8 bases between the germline ends. The CDR3 sequence is 12 residues long. CDR1 is WNHNN, CDR2 SYGVQD, per germline (reference sequence). The CDR3 DNA is TGCGCCAGCAGTCGAACCAGAGAGACCCAGTACTTC. Translating gives CASSRTRETQYF.

This clone has a handful of counts. The chain carries TRBV15 and TRBJ2-7, with D hard to call. The germline gives CDR1 LNHNV, CDR2 YYDKDF (reference sequence). V lost 2 bases and J 0 bases, leaving 5 bases between the germline ends. The CDR3 totals 13 residues. CDR3 in DNA: TGTGCCACCAGCAGACTAGTCTCCTACGAGCAGTACTTC. Encoded protein: CATSRLVSYEQYF.

The chain has TRBV19 and TRBJ2-7, with 7 nucleotides matching TRBD2. There are 14 residues in the CDR3. The germline V gene encodes CDR1 LNHDA and CDR2 SQIVND (reference sequence). V lost 3 bases and J lost 4; bases outside the gene matches: 6. As DNA, the CDR3 is TGTGCCAGTAGTATTACTCCAGCGGGGTACGAGCAGTACTTC. Its protein product is CASSITPAGYEQYF. Full variable domain (missing parts from reference TRBV19 and TRBJ2-7): DGGITQSPKYLFRKEGQNVTLSCEQNLNHDAMYWYRQDPGQGLRLIYYSQIVNDFQKGDIAEGYSVSREKKESFPLTVTSAQKNPTAFYLCASSITPAGYEQYFGPGTRLTVT.

This rearrangement joins TRBV6-1 to TRBJ2-5; a possible D gene is TRBD2 (6 bases). Germline V gene data show CDR1 as MNHNS and CDR2 as SASEGT. Trimming left V 2 bases short and J 1 base short, with 11 bases between. The CDR3 contains 15 residues. The CDR3 loop reads CASSEWRDLQETQYF. CDR3 coding DNA: TGTGCCAGCAGTGAATGGCGGGACCTCCAAGAGACCCAGTACTTC.

This clone was found once. The V gene is TRBV3-1 (or the pseudogene TRBV3-2), the J gene TRBJ1-5; no definite D call. V lost 1 base and J lost 6, with 7 bases in between. The CDR3 contains 13 residues. CDR1 LGHDT and CDR2 YNNKEL come from the germline V gene (reference sequence). CDR3 protein: CASSQVSGQPQHF. DNA of the CDR3: TGTGCCAGCAGCCAAGTCTCGGGTCAGCCCCAGCATTTT.

The chain has TRBV5-6 and TRBJ1-5; D not certain. The germline CDR1 and CDR2 sequences are SGHDT and YYEEEE. The CDR3 is 10 residues long. V lost 7 bases and J 9 bases, leaving 8 bases between the germline ends. Here the CDR3 DNA reads TGTGCCAGCCCTCCCAGGCCCCAGCATTTT. It specifies CASPPRPQHF.

CDR3 DNA: TGTGCCAGCAGCTTAGGGCAAACAGGGAGAGAGCAAGAGACCCAGTACTTC. Amino acids: CASSLGQTGREQETQYF. This chain joins TRBV7-9 and TRBJ2-5; D might be TRBD1 (6 bases). Between the trimmed V and J ends, which lost 1 base and 2 bases, there was a span of 17 bases. There are 17 residues in the CDR3. Germline V gene data show CDR1 as SEHNR and CDR2 as FQNEAQ (reference sequence).

The chain joins TRBV19 to TRBJ1-1, with 7 bases matching TRBD1. Trimming at V came to 6 bases and at J to 2 bases, leaving 6 bases not matched to a gene. CDR1 is LNHDA, CDR2 SQIVND, per germline (reference sequence). The CDR3 has 14 amino acids. CDR3 in amino acids: CASSVGGANTEAFF. CDR3 nucleotide sequence: TGTGCCAGTAGCGTAGGGGGCGCCAACACTGAAGCTTTCTTT. The complete variable domain, with remaining parts taken from reference TRBV19 and TRBJ1-1, reads DGGITQSPKYLFRKEGQNVTLSCEQNLNHDAMYWYRQDPGQGLRLIYYSQIVNDFQKGDIAEGYSVSREKKESFPLTVTSAQKNPTAFYLCASSVGGANTEAFFGQGTRLTVV.

The rearrangement links TRBV6-6 to TRBJ1-1; D ambiguous. CDR3 length equals 15 residues. CDR1 is MNHNY and CDR2 is SVGAGI in the germline V gene (reference sequence). The V end was cut by 6 bases, the J end by 3 bases, with 17 bases between. CDR3 nucleotides: TGTGCCAGCAGCCACCACCCTCGACGGGACACTGAAGCTTTCTTT. Protein sequence: CASSHHPRRDTEAFF.

CDR3 in DNA: TGTGCCAGCAGTTACGGAGGGCTTACCTACGAGCAGTACTTC. Residues: CASSYGGLTYEQYF. The rearrangement links TRBV6-5 to TRBJ2-7; a possible D gene is TRBD2 (6 bases). The ends were cut back, 2 bases at V and 2 bases at J, with 10 bases in the middle. CDR1 is MNHEY, CDR2 SVGAGI, per germline. The CDR3 is made up of 14 amino acids.

In this sample, this clone turned up a few times. V and J are TRBV11-3 and TRBJ1-6, with D unclear. V was clipped by 5 bases and J by 7 bases, with 9 bases between them. The V gene's germline CDR1 is SGHNT and CDR2 YENEEA. The CDR3 sequence is 13 residues long. The CDR3 DNA is TGTGCCAGCAGCAAGGGAGCAAATTCACCCCTCCACTTT. Protein sequence: CASSKGANSPLHF.

V gene TRBV18 combines with J gene TRBJ1-4; 7 positions agree with TRBD1. V lost 6 bases and J lost 3; bases outside the gene matches: 7. CDR1 KGHSH and CDR2 LQKENI come from the germline V gene. The CDR3 has 15 amino acids. The CDR3 is CASSPLTGANEKLFF. The DNA of the CDR3 is TGTGCCAGCTCGCCCCTCACAGGGGCTAATGAAAAACTGTTTTTT. The full variable domain, in which reference TRBV18 and TRBJ1-4 provide the parts outside the CDR3, is NAGVMQNPRHLVRRRGQEARLRCSPMKGHSHVYWYRQLPEEGLKFMVYLQKENIIDESGMPKERFSAEFPKEGPSILRIQQVVRGDSAAYFCASSPLTGANEKLFFGSGTQLSVL.

The rearrangement links TRBV5-8 to TRBJ2-3, with 12 positions matching TRBD2. Germline CDR1 is SGHTS and CDR2 is YDEGEE. This CDR3 region has 15 residues. The trim removed 4 bases at V and 10 bases at J, leaving 10 bases unmatched. Here the CDR3 reads CASSQRTSGAGAQYF. The DNA of the CDR3 is TGTGCCAGCAGCCAAAGGACTAGCGGGGCCGGTGCGCAGTATTTT.

This chain links TRBV19 with TRBJ1-1; a weak D match, TRBD1 (6 bases). The CDR3 is made up of 16 amino acids. The V end lost 1 base, the J end lost 0 bases, and 12 bases lay between the germline ends. Looked up from germline, CDR1 is LNHDA and CDR2 is SQIVND (reference sequence). Here the CDR3 DNA reads TGTGCCAGTAGTATAGCGTTCGGACAGTTGAACACTGAAGCTTTCTTT. As protein: CASSIAFGQLNTEAFF.

This clone was seen just once. The CDR3 sequence is CASSALPTGETEAFF. For the CDR3, the DNA is TGTGCCAGCAGCGCACTGCCCACAGGGGAGACTGAAGCTTTCTTT. J is TRBJ1-1 and V is TRBV2; 7 bases agree with TRBD1. The CDR3 contains 15 residues. With V trimmed by 6 bases and J by 5 bases, 12 bases remained unmatched. Germline V lookup: CDR1 SNHLY, CDR2 FYNNEI.

V gene TRBV4-1 combines with J gene TRBJ2-3; 9 bases align to TRBD2. The trim removed 1 base at V and 0 bases at J, leaving 11 bases unmatched. The CDR3 contains 19 residues. Germline lookup yields CDR1 MGHRA and CDR2 YSYEKL. The CDR3 region is CASSQGGSGGPSSTDTQYF. The CDR3 nucleotides are TGCGCCAGCAGCCAAGGGGGAAGCGGGGGGCCATCGAGCACAGATACGCAGTATTTT.

This clone has a handful of counts. In DNA, the CDR3 is TGTGCCAGCAGCCAAACTAATAGAAACACCATATATTTT. This codes for CASSQTNRNTIYF. The chain couples TRBV28 to TRBJ1-3, with no clear D. Germline-derived CDR1 and CDR2 are MDHEN and SYDVKM. V lost 6 bases to trimming and J lost 5 bases, with 11 bases between them. CDR3 size: 13 residues.

V gene TRBV5-1 combines with J gene TRBJ2-7; D might be TRBD1 (7 bases). The CDR3 is made up of 15 amino acids. The V end lost 3 bases, the J end lost 7 bases, and 20 bases lay between the germline ends. The germline CDR1 and CDR2 sequences are SGHRS and YFSETQ. The CDR3 nucleotides are TGCGCCAGCAGCTCCTCGTGGGACCAGGGGGGTGAGCAGTACTTC. Translated: CASSSSWDQGGEQYF.

This clone occurred once. At the DNA level, this CDR3 is encoded by other sequences in the same sample as well. The chain recombines TRBV12-3 or TRBV12-4 with TRBJ2-7, with D unresolved. The CDR3 extends over 13 amino acids. Between the trimmed V and J ends, which lost 3 bases and 6 bases, there was a span of 12 bases. The CDR3 nucleotides are TGTGCCAGCAGTTTTGGGCTGGCTGGCGAGCAGTACTTC. This gives the protein CASSFGLAGEQYF.

The chain employs TRBV7-9 and TRBJ1-2; weak D call: TRBD1 (5 bases). Germline values: CDR1 SEHNR, CDR2 FQNEAQ (reference sequence). The ends were cut back, 4 bases at V and 4 bases at J, with 7 bases in the middle. The CDR3 sequence is 12 residues long. In DNA form, the CDR3 reads TGTGCCAGCAGCTCCGACAGCTATGGCTACACCTTC. This sequence encodes CASSSDSYGYTF.

J is TRBJ1-2 and V is TRBV4-1; perhaps TRBD1 as D (6 bases). Trimming took 5 bases from V and 5 from J, leaving 15 bases between them. CDR3 length: 14 residues. Germline CDR1 MGHRA, CDR2 YSYEKL. The CDR3 DNA follows: TGCGCCAGCAGCAAACCGGGACAAACATATGGCTACACCTTC. Protein: CASSKPGQTYGYTF.

The chain employs TRBV5-1 and TRBJ1-3; 8 bases align to TRBD1. The CDR3 contains 15 residues. J was trimmed by 3 bases and V by 0 bases; bases with no gene match: 2. Germline V gene lookup returns CDR1 SGHRS and CDR2 YFSETQ. CDR3 nucleotides: TGCGCCAGCAGCTTGGCAGGGGGCGATGGAAACACCATATATTTT. Encoded protein: CASSLAGGDGNTIYF.

V gene TRBV5-4 combines with J gene TRBJ2-2; 8 bases fit TRBD1. Germline CDR1 and CDR2: SGHNT and YYREEE (reference sequence). V shed 4 bases, J shed 7 bases, and the junction held 12 bases outside the gene matches. This CDR3 has 16 amino acids. The CDR3 protein is CASSQGLQGANGELFF. CDR3 sequence (DNA): TGTGCCAGCAGCCAGGGTCTCCAGGGGGCCAACGGGGAGCTGTTTTTT.

The genes are TRBV5-1 and TRBJ1-1; 12 bases line up with TRBD1. The CDR3 consists of 16 residues. Germline-derived CDR1 and CDR2 are SGHRS and YFSETQ. After removal of 2 bases from V and 0 bases from J, the junction contained 2 bases not matched to a gene. The CDR3 DNA sequence: TGCGCCAGCAGCTTTGGGGACAGGGGGCTGAACACTGAAGCTTTCTTT. As protein: CASSFGDRGLNTEAFF.